Presented here are 26 T cell receptor beta chains from one specimen sequenced in a study of Ad26.COV2.S vaccination and SARS-CoV-2 variants. The treatment was: some 19 received Ad26.COV2.S at low or high dose, single or two shots; 5 received placebo; per-sample allocation not given. Following the first vaccine or placebo injection, samples were taken on day 63. TCRdb's table, derived via immunoSEQ multiplex PCR, lists solely in-frame clones and lacks some. The sample lists hundreds of thousands of clones; about 85% were seen once. The sample in question was peripheral blood, obtained in a trial of Ad26.COV2.S vaccine versus placebo. The origin of the receptors is a person aged 18-60 years who received the Ad26.COV2.S COVID-19 vaccine or a placebo.

The rearrangement uses TRBV29-1 and TRBJ2-1, with D unclear. Per the germline V gene, CDR1 is SQVTM and CDR2 is ANQGSEA. CDR3 length equals 14 residues. V shed 7 bases and J shed 0 bases, with 13 bases lying between them. In DNA form, the CDR3 reads TGCAGCGCCGTGGTCGCGAGCTCCTACAATGAGCAGTTCTTC. This gives the protein CSAVVASSYNEQFF.

The V call is TRBV7-8, the J call TRBJ1-4; 10 bases map to TRBD1. From germline, CDR1 is SGHVS and CDR2 FQNEAQ. V lost 3 bases, J lost 5 bases, and 6 bases stayed unmatched. This CDR3 contains 16 residues. The CDR3: CASSFLPGQGNEKLFF. The CDR3 DNA reads TGTGCCAGCAGCTTTTTGCCGGGACAGGGGAATGAAAAACTGTTTTTT.

The chain employs TRBV15 and TRBJ2-7; weak D call: TRBD1 (6 bases). This CDR3 spans 17 amino acids. From germline, CDR1 is LNHNV and CDR2 YYDKDF (reference sequence). V shed 0 bases and J shed 0 bases, with 15 bases lying between them. The CDR3 spells CATSRDLQGRTSYEQYF. The CDR3, as DNA: TGTGCCACCAGCAGAGACCTACAGGGACGTACCTCCTACGAGCAGTACTTC.

The chain links TRBV19 to TRBJ2-1, with 8 bases fitting TRBD2. Germline V lookup: CDR1 LNHDA, CDR2 SQIVND (reference sequence). The CDR3 has 16 residues. V shed 2 bases and J 1 base; nucleotides not matched to a gene: 4. CDR3 sequence reads: CASSITAGGSYNEQFF. The CDR3 bases are TGTGCCAGTAGTATAACGGCGGGGGGTTCCTACAATGAGCAGTTCTTC.

This chain links TRBV7-2 with TRBJ2-7, with D unresolved. The V end lost 3 bases, the J end lost 3 bases, and 9 bases lay between the germline ends. The germline CDR1 and CDR2 sequences are SGHTA and FQGNSA. This CDR3 comprises 13 residues. The CDR3 DNA reads as TGTGCCAGCAGCTTTCTCTATGGCTACGAGCAGTACTTC. Protein product: CASSFLYGYEQYF. The full variable domain, with the rest looked up from reference TRBV7-2 and TRBJ2-7, is GAGVSQSPSNKVTEKGKDVELRCDPISGHTALYWYRQSLGQGLEFLIYFQGNSAPDKSGLPSDRFSAERTGGSVSTLTIQRTQQEDSAVYLCASSFLYGYEQYFGPGTRLTVT.

The gene calls are TRBV27 and TRBJ1-1; a possible D gene is TRBD1 (5 bases). Trimming pared 5 bases from V and 0 bases from J, leaving 19 bases between. The CDR3 consists of 17 residues. CDR1 is MNHEY and CDR2 is SMNVEV in the germline V gene (reference sequence). The CDR3 protein is CASSTLLSDSLNTEAFF. For the CDR3, the DNA is TGTGCCAGCAGTACGCTCCTCAGTGACAGCTTGAACACTGAAGCTTTCTTT.

The chain joins TRBV11-2 to TRBJ1-6; the match to TRBD1 covers 7 bases. The germline CDR1 and CDR2 sequences are SGHAT and FQNNGV. The CDR3 contains 14 residues. Unmatched junction bases numbered 1, after V lost 4 bases and J lost 4 bases. The CDR3 nucleotides are TGTGCCAGCAGCTCGACAGGGTATAATTCACCCCTCCACTTT. Protein product: CASSSTGYNSPLHF. Drawing the rest from reference TRBV11-2 and TRBJ1-6, the complete variable domain is EAGVAQSPRYKIIEKRQSVAFWCNPISGHATLYWYQQILGQGPKLLIQFQNNGVVDDSQLPKDRFSAERLKGVDSTLKIQPAKLEDSAVYLCASSSTGYNSPLHFGNGTRLTVT.

This rearrangement joins TRBV30 to TRBJ2-7, with D perhaps TRBD2 (5 bases). The CDR3 is 11 residues long. The V end was cut by 5 bases, the J end by 3 bases, with 8 bases between. Germline V gives CDR1 GTSNPN, CDR2 SVGIG (reference sequence). CDR3 bases: TGTGCCTGGCGGGGTAACTACGAGCAGTACTTC. Residues: CAWRGNYEQYF. Looking up the rest from reference TRBV30 and TRBJ2-7 gives the full variable domain: SQTIHQWPATLVQPVGSPLSLECTVEGTSNPNLYWYRQAAGRGLQLLFYSVGIGQISSEVPQNLSASRPQDRQFILSSKKLLLSDSGFYLCAWRGNYEQYFGPGTRLTVT.

This chain links TRBV4-1 with TRBJ1-5; 7 bases map to TRBD1. The ends lost 0 bases at V and 7 bases at J; junction bases unmatched: 6. The CDR3 length is 15 residues. Germline lookup yields CDR1 MGHRA and CDR2 YSYEKL. The CDR3 loop is CASSQDSQGVQPQHF. CDR3 sequence (DNA): TGCGCCAGCAGCCAAGATTCTCAGGGGGTACAGCCCCAGCATTTT.

The chain recombines TRBV5-1 with TRBJ2-1; D gene ambiguous. Trimming pared 1 base from V and 6 bases from J, leaving 2 bases between. Germline-derived CDR1 and CDR2 are SGHRS and YFSETQ. The CDR3 is 11 amino acids. This CDR3 is CASSLSNEQFF. The CDR3, as DNA: TGCGCCAGCAGCTTGTCCAATGAGCAGTTCTTC.

The V call is TRBV9, the J call TRBJ1-6; TRBD1 might be the D (6 bases). The CDR3 loop spans 15 amino acids. V lost 0 bases to trimming and J lost 10 bases, with 14 bases between them. CDR1 SGDLS and CDR2 YYNGEE come from the germline V gene. The CDR3 region is CASSVDPKGESPLHF. The CDR3 DNA is TGTGCCAGCAGCGTAGACCCGAAGGGGGAATCACCCCTCCACTTT.

On this clone: At one of its ends the junction is not consistent with the germline gene, which may arise from a read error. The rearrangement links TRBV5-1 to TRBJ2-7; 7 bases match TRBD1. The CDR3 is 11 residues long. From germline, CDR1 is SGHRS and CDR2 YFSETQ. The chain's CDR3 is CASSSDRIRFF. CDR3 DNA: TGCGCCAGCAGCTCGGACAGGATTCGCTTCTTT.

The J gene is TRBJ1-2, the V gene TRBV9, with no clear D. Germline V gives CDR1 SGDLS, CDR2 YYNGEE. The CDR3 consists of 14 residues. V was pared by 4 bases and J by 5 bases, with 15 bases between. CDR3 protein: CASSSAGVAYGYTF. The CDR3 DNA reads TGTGCCAGCAGCTCGGCCGGGGTTGCGTATGGCTACACCTTC.

The DNA for the CDR3 is TGTGCCAGCAGTATGAATGGGGGGGCCCTCAATGAAAAACTGTTTTTT. It specifies CASSMNGGALNEKLFF. The chain carries TRBV7-2 and TRBJ1-4; a weak D match, TRBD1 (6 bases). V lost 6 bases and J lost 5, with 19 bases in between. There are 16 residues in the CDR3. Germline V gene lookup returns CDR1 SGHTA and CDR2 FQGNSA.

The chain couples TRBV7-3 to TRBJ2-1; a possible D gene is TRBD2 (5 bases). V was clipped by 3 bases and J by 7 bases, with 13 bases between them. Per germline, CDR1 SGHTA and CDR2 FQGTGA. The CDR3 loop spans 14 amino acids. CDR3 in amino acids: CASSFMGAANEQFF. In DNA, the CDR3 is TGTGCCAGCAGCTTCATGGGAGCGGCGAATGAGCAGTTCTTC.

The chain has TRBV5-1 and TRBJ1-1; tentatively, D is TRBD1 (5 bases). V shed 4 bases and J shed 7 bases, with 14 bases lying between them. Germline lookup yields CDR1 SGHRS and CDR2 YFSETQ. The CDR3 totals 13 residues. Here the CDR3 DNA reads TGCGCCAGCAGCACGGGGACGGGGATTGAAGCTTTCTTT. It specifies CASSTGTGIEAFF.

The gene calls are TRBV7-3 and TRBJ2-2; no definite D call. The CDR3 sequence is 14 residues long. V was shortened by 1 base and J by 6 bases, with 9 bases between the two germline ends. CDR1 is SGHTA and CDR2 is FQGTGA in the germline V gene. The DNA for the CDR3 is TGTGCCAGCAGCTTAATAAATTCACCCGGGGAGCTGTTTTTT. It is translated as CASSLINSPGELFF.

J is TRBJ2-7 and V is TRBV4-1; 8 bases align to TRBD2. V lost 3 bases and J lost 3; bases outside the gene matches: 16. Germline CDR1 reads MGHRA; CDR2 reads YSYEKL. CDR3 length: 18 residues. The CDR3 is CASSHPPLKRESYYEQYF. The CDR3 DNA follows: TGCGCCAGCAGCCACCCACCACTTAAGCGGGAGTCATACTACGAGCAGTACTTC.

The chain employs TRBV5-4 and TRBJ1-1; 8 nucleotides line up with TRBD1. CDR3 length equals 15 residues. Trimming at V came to 4 bases and at J to 3 bases, leaving 8 bases not matched to a gene. Germline V CDR1 and CDR2: SGHNT, YYREEE (reference sequence). The DNA for the CDR3 is TGTGCCAGCAGCCCGGCCACGACAGGGGACACTGAAGCTTTCTTT. This sequence encodes CASSPATTGDTEAFF.

The V gene is TRBV6-2 or TRBV6-3, the J gene TRBJ1-1; no definite D call. Germline values: CDR1 MNHEY, CDR2 SVGEGT. V was trimmed by 6 bases and J by 6 bases, leaving 11 bases between them. The CDR3 sequence is 12 residues long. CDR3 residues: CASSNPLAEAFF. The CDR3 coding sequence is TGTGCCAGCAGCAACCCCTTGGCTGAAGCTTTCTTT.

This sequence joins TRBV7-8 and TRBJ1-1; D might be TRBD1 (6 bases). Germline CDR1 reads SGHVS; CDR2 reads FQNEAQ. The V end lost 5 bases, the J end lost 0 bases, and 10 bases lay between the germline ends. This CDR3 comprises 14 residues. In DNA, the CDR3 is TGTGCCAGCAGCCGAACAGGGCTGAACACTGAAGCTTTCTTT. Amino acid sequence: CASSRTGLNTEAFF.

V gene TRBV19 combines with J gene TRBJ2-7; a possible D gene is TRBD2 (7 bases). The CDR3 runs 15 residues. CDR1 is LNHDA, CDR2 SQIVND, per germline (reference sequence). Trimming removed 2 bases at V and 3 bases at J, with 14 bases between. The CDR3 reads CASSITGGQDYEQYF. In nucleotides, the CDR3 is TGTGCCAGTAGTATAACCGGGGGGCAGGACTACGAGCAGTACTTC.

This clone appeared once. The CDR3 DNA reads as TGTGCCAGCAGGGAGACAGGGGCCTACGAGCAGTACTTC. It specifies CASRETGAYEQYF. This rearrangement joins TRBV5-6 to TRBJ2-7; 8 bases line up with TRBD1. Germline V lookup: CDR1 SGHDT, CDR2 YYEEEE. With V trimmed by 5 bases and J by 2 bases, 3 bases remained unmatched. The CDR3 sequence is 13 residues long. Full variable domain (outside the CDR3, taken from reference TRBV5-6 and TRBJ2-7): DAGVTQSPTHLIKTRGQQVTLRCSPKSGHDTVSWYQQALGQGPQFIFQYYEEEERQRGNFPDRFSGHQFPNYSSELNVNALLLGDSALYLCASRETGAYEQYFGPGTRLTVT.

This clone was seen only a few times. This rearrangement joins TRBV29-1 to TRBJ1-4; D gene ambiguous. The CDR3 is 12 amino acids. The ends were cut back, 4 bases at V and 0 bases at J, with 3 bases in the middle. Germline V gene data show CDR1 as SQVTM and CDR2 as ANQGSEA. The DNA for the CDR3 is TGCAGCGTTGCTACAACTAATGAAAAACTGTTTTTT. This translates into CSVATTNEKLFF.

J is TRBJ2-2 and V is TRBV5-4, with 9 bases aligning to TRBD1. The CDR3 is 17 residues long. Losses at the gene ends were 4 bases for V and 0 bases for J; bases not matched to a gene: 7. The germline gives CDR1 SGHNT, CDR2 YYREEE (reference sequence). CDR3 sequence: CASSRGQGASNTGELFF. In DNA, the CDR3 is TGTGCCAGCAGCCGGGGACAGGGAGCCTCGAACACCGGGGAGCTGTTTTTT.

CDR3 bases: TGCGCCAGCAGCCAGTCCGGGACTAGCGGGAGGTACGAGCAGTACTTC. It is translated as CASSQSGTSGRYEQYF. The rearrangement uses TRBV4-3 and TRBJ2-7, with 15 bases fitting TRBD2. V was clipped by 3 bases and J by 4 bases; unmatched bases: 4. Germline V lookup: CDR1 LGHNA, CDR2 YSLEER. The CDR3 sequence is 16 residues long.